The 17 T cell receptor beta chains below come from one sample, sequenced in a study of neurological immune-mediated disorders (dated by TCRdb to about 2019). Library preparation employed 5' RACE. The run used an Illumina HiSeq 2500. The public reads were run again by TCRdb, first through fastp at Q25 and then through MiXCR, and only productive beta chains were kept. Every distinct CDR3 protein forms one entry, paired with its most common genes and DNA. Within this sample are 25,000 to 35,000 distinct CDR3 sequences, with approximately 21% of them counted one time only. The ten largest make up under 20% of the sample. Source material: PBMCs. Receptor source: a woman in her sixties or seventies in good health.

V is TRBV5-1 and J is TRBJ2-3; D perhaps matches TRBD2 (5 bases). Germline lookup yields CDR1 SGHRS and CDR2 YFSETQ. The CDR3 spans 14 residues. V was clipped by 4 bases and J by 14 bases, with 23 bases between them. CDR3 sequence: CASSPDLREDMRYF. As DNA, the CDR3 is TGCGCCAGCAGCCCGGACTTGAGAGAAGATATGCGGTATTTT.

A word on this clonotype: Germline and junction disagree at one end, which may indicate a read error. The J gene is TRBJ2-2, the V gene TRBV18, with 8 bases aligning to TRBD1. This CDR3 has 15 amino acids. The germline V gene has CDR1 KGHSH and CDR2 LQKENI. CDR3 residues: CASSLGQGNTGELFF. CDR3 DNA: TGTGCAAGCTCACTCGGACAGGGCAACACCGGGGAGCTGTTTTTT.

Many counts were recorded for this clonotype. The CDR3 is CASSQERTQADTQYF. As DNA, the CDR3 is TGCGCCAGCAGCCAAGAACGGACTCAGGCAGATACGCAGTATTTT. The V call is TRBV4-3, the J call TRBJ2-3, with a tentative D call TRBD2 (5 bases). This CDR3 has 15 amino acids. V gave up 0 bases and J gave up 4 bases, with 11 bases separating them. Per germline, CDR1 LGHNA and CDR2 YSLEER.

This clonotype has more than one count but fewer than ten. The chain combines TRBV5-6 with TRBJ2-5; 8 bases align to TRBD2. The CDR3 is made up of 14 amino acids. In germline, CDR1 is SGHDT, CDR2 YYEEEE. V lost 4 bases and J lost 2; bases outside the gene matches: 4. CDR3 loop: CASSRSGVQETQYF. DNA for the CDR3: TGTGCCAGCAGCCGTAGCGGGGTACAAGAGACCCAGTACTTC.

This clonotype was seen at least ten times. The genes are TRBV18 and TRBJ2-5; the match to TRBD1 covers 9 bases. Germline CDR1 and CDR2: KGHSH and LQKENI. The length of the CDR3 is 15 residues. V shed 6 bases, J shed 4 bases, and the junction held 9 bases outside the gene matches. The CDR3 DNA sequence: TGTGCCAGCTCTCCCGGGACAGGGACTCGAGAGACCCAGTACTTC. This codes for CASSPGTGTRETQYF.

Turning to this clonotype: A much bigger clone sits one base away, suggesting this may be a read error. The V gene is TRBV18, the J gene TRBJ2-7, with a weak D call TRBD1 (6 bases). CDR1 is KGHSH and CDR2 is LQKENI in the germline V gene. The CDR3 contains 15 residues. V lost 4 bases to trimming and J lost 5 bases, with 18 bases between them. CDR3 sequence (DNA): TGTGCCAGCTCACTGGGTACCGGGACAACACACGAGCAGTACTTC. Its protein product is CASSLGTGTTHEQYF.

This clonotype came up many times. The rearrangement joins TRBV6-6 to TRBJ1-5; D may be TRBD1 (5 bases). The CDR3 is 15 residues long. CDR1 MNHNY and CDR2 SVGAGI come from the germline V gene (reference sequence). The V gene lost 5 bases and the J gene lost 3 bases, with 14 bases spanning the gap. The CDR3 DNA follows: TGTGCCAGCAGTCCCAGGCAGGGTGTCAATCAGCCCCAGCATTTT. Its translation: CASSPRQGVNQPQHF.

This chain joins TRBV7-6 and TRBJ1-6, with D maybe TRBD1 (5 bases). CDR3 length: 16 residues. Germline-derived CDR1 and CDR2 are SGHVS and FNYEAQ. V lost 3 bases and J 0 bases, leaving 9 bases between the germline ends. For the CDR3, the DNA is TGTGCCAGCAGCTTGACAGACAGCTCCTATAATTCACCCCTCCACTTT. Translated: CASSLTDSSYNSPLHF.

This clonotype was recorded many times. This chain connects TRBV28 to TRBJ1-5; the D gene is possibly TRBD1 (5 bases). CDR1 MDHEN and CDR2 SYDVKM come from the germline V gene. CDR3 length: 14 residues. Trimming cost V 3 bases and J 9 bases, with 15 bases left between them. CDR3 in amino acids: CASSFFGGFGPQHF. For the CDR3, the DNA is TGTGCCAGCAGTTTTTTCGGGGGGTTTGGGCCCCAGCATTTT.

In its sample, this clonotype was seen many times. This chain connects TRBV6-2 or TRBV6-3 to TRBJ2-3; perhaps TRBD1 as D (5 bases). Trimming pared 0 bases from V and 6 bases from J, leaving 10 bases between. Germline V gene sequence: CDR1 MNHEY, CDR2 SVGEGT. The CDR3 covers 14 residues. The CDR3 nucleotides read TGTGCCAGCAGTTACTCTGACAGCTACGATACGCAGTATTTT. It yields the protein CASSYSDSYDTQYF.

This clonotype was seen repeatedly, ten times or more. The chain couples TRBV5-1 to TRBJ2-3, with 7 bases identical to TRBD1. Trimming took 0 bases from V and 4 from J; bases not matched to a gene: 5. The CDR3 is made up of 15 amino acids. Germline CDR1 and CDR2: SGHRS and YFSETQ. In DNA, the CDR3 is TGCGCCAGCAGCTTGGACAGGGGTATGCCAGATACGCAGTATTTT. Its translation: CASSLDRGMPDTQYF.

The sample holds many counts of this clonotype. V gene TRBV29-1 combines with J gene TRBJ1-4; perhaps TRBD1 as D (5 bases). The V gene lost 0 bases and the J gene lost 8 bases, with 10 bases spanning the gap. The CDR3 spans 13 residues. The germline V gene has CDR1 SQVTM and CDR2 ANQGSEA. The DNA for the CDR3 is TGCAGCGTTGAAGAGATTGAGGGGGAAAAACTGTTTTTT. It encodes CSVEEIEGEKLFF.

This clonotype came up many times. The chain couples TRBV10-3 to TRBJ1-2; TRBD1 might be the D (5 bases). The CDR3 is 11 residues long. CDR1 is ENHRY and CDR2 is SYGVKD in the germline V gene. With 10 bases removed from V and 9 bases from J, the gap between germline ends came to 15 bases. CDR3 in DNA: TGTGCCACCTTGGGGACTAGTCGCTACACCTTC. Amino acids: CATLGTSRYTF.

This clonotype appeared many times. V gene TRBV3-1 combines with J gene TRBJ2-5, with 12 nucleotides matching TRBD2. The trim removed 8 bases at V and 2 bases at J, leaving 6 bases unmatched. The germline V gene has CDR1 LGHDT and CDR2 YNNKEL (reference sequence). CDR3 length equals 15 residues. The DNA for the CDR3 is TGTGCCAGCTCCCTAGCGGGAGGGCTTCAAGAGACCCAGTACTTC. Translating gives CASSLAGGLQETQYF.

This clonotype was detected ten times or more. The CDR3 region is CASSVDPRYPGELFF. The CDR3 DNA sequence: TGTGCCAGCAGCGTAGACCCCCGGTACCCCGGGGAGCTGTTTTTT. This chain links TRBV9 with TRBJ2-2; no clear D gene. V lost 0 bases to trimming and J lost 6 bases, with 12 bases between them. The CDR3 totals 15 residues. Germline values: CDR1 SGDLS, CDR2 YYNGEE.

J is TRBJ2-1 and V is TRBV12-3 or TRBV12-4; TRBD2 matches at 11 bases. This CDR3 spans 16 amino acids. V gave up 6 bases and J gave up 4 bases; unmatched junction bases: 8. The CDR3 DNA is TGTGCCAGCAGCGCCAGTTTAGCGGGAGGGTACAATGAGCAGTTCTTC. Its translation is CASSASLAGGYNEQFF.

The gene calls are TRBV18 and TRBJ1-1; D may be TRBD1 (6 bases). The germline V gene has CDR1 KGHSH and CDR2 LQKENI. V lost 2 bases to trimming and J lost 1 base, with 11 bases between them. This CDR3 has 15 residues. The CDR3 DNA sequence: TGTGCCAGCTCACCAATGGCAGGGGCGAACACTGAAGCTTTCTTT. Encoded protein: CASSPMAGANTEAFF.